The clone carrying this T cell receptor beta chain came up many times. This sample was taken from a study of early T cells in non-severe SARS-CoV-2 infection. TCRdb passed the 5' RACE reads through MiXCR, listing each CDR3 protein once. The sample shows tens of thousands of distinct CDR3 sequences, under 8% of them seen only once. The germline gives CDR1 SQVTM, CDR2 ANQGSEA. Trimming removed 6 bases from V and 9 bases from J, with 15 bases in between. This CDR3 comprises 12 residues. This sample comprised whole blood, obtained at baseline. The sequence derives from an adult who was a healthcare worker with PCR-confirmed SARS-CoV-2 infection or an uninfected control (not recorded which). The chain has TRBV29-1 and TRBJ2-1; D could derive from TRBD1 or TRBD2 (6 bases each). Here the CDR3 DNA reads TGCAGCGTAGGTGAGGGGGGCCCTGAGCAGTTCTTC. Translating gives CSVGEGGPEQFF.